This T cell receptor beta chain was captured in a study of preoperative IRX-2 immunotherapy in early breast cancer. Between the trimmed V and J ends, which lost 4 bases and 4 bases, there was a span of 17 bases. Germline CDR1 MNHEY, CDR2 SMNVEV (reference sequence). The CDR3 consists of 16 residues. Clones were read by immunoSEQ multiplex PCR, and TCRdb kept only the in-frame ones, dropping some. The sample includes 43,000 or so clones, about 95% seen only once; the top ten take 1.6%. Treatment in this sample: preoperative locoregional IRX-2 cytokine immunotherapy. Samples came from a phase Ib trial of preoperative locoregional IRX-2 cytokine immunotherapy.

Source: tumor tissue, taken after IRX-2 immunotherapy. The chain has TRBV27 and TRBJ2-1, with a tentative D call TRBD2 (5 bases). The origin of this receptor is a human donor with breast cancer. The CDR3 DNA reads TGTGCCAGCAGTTCGGGAAGGACCCACGCTTACAATGAGCAGTTCTTC. This translates into CASSSGRTHAYNEQFF.